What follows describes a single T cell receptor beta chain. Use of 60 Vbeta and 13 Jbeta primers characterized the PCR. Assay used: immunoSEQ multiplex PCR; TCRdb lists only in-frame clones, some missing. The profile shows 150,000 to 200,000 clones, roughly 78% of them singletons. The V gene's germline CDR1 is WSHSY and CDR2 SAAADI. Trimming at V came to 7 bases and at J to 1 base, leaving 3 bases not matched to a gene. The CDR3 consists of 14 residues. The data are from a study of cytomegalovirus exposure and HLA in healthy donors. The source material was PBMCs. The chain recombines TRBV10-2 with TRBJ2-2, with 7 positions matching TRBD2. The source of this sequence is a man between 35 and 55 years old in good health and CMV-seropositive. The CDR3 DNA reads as TGCGCCAGCAAGGTAGCGGGGAACACCGGGGAGCTGTTTTTT. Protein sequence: CASKVAGNTGELFF.